Presented here are 8 T cell receptor beta chains from one specimen sequenced in a study of blood T cell repertoires in COVID-19. Method: immunoSEQ multiplex PCR; TCRdb's copy keeps in-frame clones and lacks some. This table holds a few hundred thousand clones, about nine tenths found once. Specimen: PBMCs or T cells enriched from blood (not recorded which). Receptor source: a man between 35 and 55 years old who had recovered from COVID-19.

The V gene is TRBV6-4, the J gene TRBJ1-1; the D is unclear. The CDR3 is 13 amino acids. The V end was cut by 6 bases, the J end by 0 bases, with 8 bases between. CDR1 is MRHNA and CDR2 is SNTAGT in the germline V gene. CDR3 coding DNA: TGTGCCAGCAGGGTACAAGTGAACACTGAAGCTTTCTTT. It codes for CASRVQVNTEAFF.

Notes on this clone: An end of the junction does not agree with germline; a read error may underlie this. The V gene is TRBV7-7, the J gene TRBJ2-1; D might be TRBD2 (5 bases). CDR1 is SSHAT, CDR2 FNYEAQ, per germline (reference sequence). This CDR3 region has 14 residues. CDR3 bases: TGTGCTAGCAGCTTAGCAAGCTCCCCGGGGGAGCAGTTCTTC. Encoded protein: CASSLASSPGEQFF.

This sequence joins TRBV19 and TRBJ1-2; 8 nucleotides match TRBD1. Germline CDR1 is LNHDA and CDR2 is SQIVND (reference sequence). The CDR3 covers 14 residues. Trimming at V came to 4 bases and at J to 4 bases, leaving 5 bases not matched to a gene. This CDR3 is CASSTGGGPYGYTF. CDR3 in DNA: TGTGCCAGTAGTACAGGGGGCGGACCCTATGGCTACACCTTC.

A note on this clone: This specimen includes other DNA sequences encoding the same CDR3. The rearrangement links TRBV30 to TRBJ1-5; 10 positions match TRBD1. The junction had 2 bases not matched to a gene; V was cut back by 2 bases and J by 4 bases. CDR1 is GTSNPN and CDR2 is SVGIG in the germline V gene (reference sequence). CDR3 size: 14 residues. CDR3 loop: CAWSRDRGNQPQHF. The CDR3 DNA is TGTGCCTGGAGTAGGGACAGGGGAAATCAGCCCCAGCATTTT.

Concerning this clone: The same CDR3 can be traced to other DNA sequences in this sample. The rearrangement joins TRBV18 to TRBJ2-5; D gene ambiguous. The CDR3 has 13 residues. V was clipped by 2 bases and J by 1 base, with 5 bases between them. Germline V gives CDR1 KGHSH, CDR2 LQKENI. CDR3 residues: CASSPTGQETQYF. The CDR3, as DNA: TGTGCCAGCTCACCAACGGGCCAAGAGACCCAGTACTTC.

The chain carries TRBV27 and TRBJ2-2; TRBD1 matches 7 bases. The CDR3 sequence is 15 residues long. CDR1 MNHEY and CDR2 SMNVEV come from the germline V gene (reference sequence). The V gene end was trimmed by 3 bases and the J gene end by 7 bases; junction bases not matched to a gene: 8. CDR3 coding DNA: TGTGCCAGCAGTTTGTTTCGAGGGGGCGGCGGGGAGCTGTTTTTT. Translating it yields CASSLFRGGGGELFF.

The chain joins TRBV5-1 to TRBJ1-1, with D unclear. V was pared by 0 bases and J by 7 bases, with 7 bases between. Germline V gene lookup returns CDR1 SGHRS and CDR2 YFSETQ. The CDR3 is made up of 12 amino acids. Written as DNA, the CDR3 is TGCGCCAGCAGCTTGGGCGCTGGTGAAGCTTTCTTT. It encodes CASSLGAGEAFF.

The V gene is TRBV30, the J gene TRBJ2-3; 7 bases agree with TRBD2. J gave up 1 base and V 4 bases, and 8 bases lay outside the gene matches. The CDR3 totals 15 residues. Germline V gene lookup returns CDR1 GTSNPN and CDR2 SVGIG (reference sequence). In nucleotides, the CDR3 is TGTGCCTGGAACAAAGGGCTAGCGGGCACAGATACGCAGTATTTT. Translated: CAWNKGLAGTDTQYF.